A single sample is the source of the 15 T cell receptor beta chains below, sequenced in a study of Graves' ophthalmopathy and Graves' hyperthyroidism. The study amplified TCR beta CDR3 regions using RNA transcripts. After a first-round RT-PCR with HTBI primers, a second-round multiplex PCR was run. TCRdb called the multiplex PCR reads again in MiXCR, with one record for every CDR3 protein. The sample has roughly 600,000 distinct CDR3 sequences, 35% to 45% seen once. The sequenced sample was peripheral blood or thyroid tissue (not recorded which). The source is an adult man with Graves' hyperthyroidism.

The rearrangement uses TRBV7-6 and TRBJ2-3, with D uncertain. Germline V lookup: CDR1 SGHVS, CDR2 FNYEAQ. The CDR3 length is 14 residues. V was cut by 3 bases and J by 4 bases, with 11 bases left in between. In DNA form, the CDR3 reads TGTGCCAGCAGCTTTTCCCGGGCCTCAGATACGCAGTATTTT. The encoded protein is CASSFSRASDTQYF. Full variable domain (remainder filled in from reference TRBV7-6 and TRBJ2-3): GAGVSQSPRYKVTKRGQDVALRCDPISGHVSLYWYRQALGQGPEFLTYFNYEAQQDKSGLPNDRFSAERPEGSISTLTIQRTEQRDSAMYRCASSFSRASDTQYFGPGTRLTVL.

This clonotype was counted between two and nine times. The chain employs TRBV4-1 and TRBJ2-6; 12 bases are a match to TRBD2. The CDR3 has 19 amino acids. Germline trimming cut 1 base from V and 0 bases from J; bases unmatched to any gene: 4. CDR1 MGHRA and CDR2 YSYEKL come from the germline V gene. CDR3 DNA sequence: TGCGCCAGCAGCCAAGTCATACTAGCGGGGGGCTCTGGGGCCAACGTCCTGACTTTC. Its protein product is CASSQVILAGGSGANVLTF.

V usage is TRBV7-2 and J usage is TRBJ1-3; 7 nucleotides match TRBD1. Germline CDR1 reads SGHTA; CDR2 reads FQGNSA. V was clipped by 5 bases and J by 0 bases; unmatched bases: 7. The CDR3 runs 16 residues. The CDR3 region has the DNA TGTGCCAGCAGCGCCTACGGGACAGCCTCTGGAAACACCATATATTTT. Translated: CASSAYGTASGNTIYF.

This clonotype occurred many times. The rearrangement links TRBV15 to TRBJ2-7; 12 positions match TRBD1. The CDR3 has 15 amino acids. Germline V gene sequence: CDR1 LNHNV, CDR2 YYDKDF (reference sequence). V lost 4 bases and J lost 7; bases outside the gene matches: 8. In nucleotides, the CDR3 is TGTGCCACCAGCACCCGGGACAGGGGGCTAAGGGAGCAGTACTTC. This encodes CATSTRDRGLREQYF.

For this clonotype: A much more abundant neighbour one base away suggests this may be a read error. J is TRBJ2-7 and V is TRBV6-6, with D hard to call. Germline CDR1 reads MNHNY; CDR2 reads SVGAGI (reference sequence). V lost 4 bases and J 6 bases, leaving 19 bases between the germline ends. There are 15 residues in the CDR3. CDR3 bases: TGTGCCAGCAGTTGCCCGAGCCCCTCTTCGAGCGAGCAGTACTTC. This gives the protein CASSCPSPSSSEQYF.

The chain employs TRBV29-1 and TRBJ2-6; 12 bases align to TRBD1. Germline V gene sequence: CDR1 SQVTM, CDR2 ANQGSEA. After removal of 4 bases from V and 2 bases from J, the junction contained 6 bases not matched to a gene. The CDR3 runs to 17 residues. CDR3 sequence (DNA): TGCAGCGTTGTTTCGGGACAGGGGGCGGCTGGGGCCAACGTCCTGACTTTC. As protein: CSVVSGQGAAGANVLTF.

This chain connects TRBV29-1 to TRBJ1-2, with D possibly being TRBD1 (5 bases). V lost 8 bases to trimming and J lost 4 bases, with 11 bases between them. Germline CDR1 is SQVTM and CDR2 is ANQGSEA. The CDR3 length is 11 residues. The CDR3 is CSLRQSYGYTF. The CDR3 DNA follows: TGCAGCTTAAGACAGTCCTATGGCTACACCTTC.

Turning to this clonotype: The junction does not match germline at one end; this may be a read error. The chain couples TRBV2 to TRBJ2-3, with TRBD2 matching over 13 bases. This CDR3 has 16 amino acids. Germline-derived CDR1 and CDR2 are SNHLY and FYNNEI. The CDR3 DNA sequence: TGCGCCAGCAGCCCCCTGGGACTAGCGGGACAGAATACGCAGTATTTT. This translates into CASSPLGLAGQNTQYF.

In its sample, this clonotype was seen a few times. DNA for the CDR3: TGTGCCAGCTCACCACCTCAGGGGGGAGAGACCCAGTACTTC. It codes for CASSPPQGGETQYF. This chain uses TRBV18 with TRBJ2-5; a possible D gene is TRBD1 (7 bases). Germline CDR1 and CDR2: KGHSH and LQKENI. Between the trimmed V and J ends, which lost 0 bases and 4 bases, there was a span of 9 bases. The CDR3 consists of 14 residues.

This clonotype was detected ten times or more. V and J are TRBV15 and TRBJ2-5; 10 nucleotides agree with TRBD1. Germline V gene data show CDR1 as LNHNV and CDR2 as YYDKDF (reference sequence). V gave up 3 bases and J gave up 5 bases; unmatched junction bases: 6. The CDR3 loop spans 15 amino acids. CDR3 in DNA: TGTGCCACCAGCAGTGCTCGGACAGGGGGGGAGACCCAGTACTTC. Its protein is CATSSARTGGETQYF.

In this sample, this clonotype turned up many times. The rearrangement joins TRBV29-1 to TRBJ2-7, with unresolved D. This CDR3 is built from 13 residues. Germline V gene sequence: CDR1 SQVTM, CDR2 ANQGSEA. The V and J ends lost 7 bases and 5 bases respectively, with 18 bases between them. As DNA, the CDR3 is TGCAGCGCAAGACAATCCGTGGGCCACGAGCAGTACTTC. Its protein product is CSARQSVGHEQYF.

This clonotype appeared many times. The chain combines TRBV29-1 with TRBJ1-1, with D possibly matching TRBD1 (6 bases). Germline V gene data show CDR1 as SQVTM and CDR2 as ANQGSEA. The CDR3 runs to 15 residues. V was trimmed by 2 bases and J by 1 base, leaving 14 bases between them. The CDR3: CSVEFVGRGNTEAFF. In DNA, the CDR3 is TGCAGCGTTGAATTTGTGGGCAGGGGGAACACTGAAGCTTTCTTT. The entire variable domain, with the rest obtained from reference TRBV29-1 and TRBJ1-1, is as follows: SAVISQKPSRDICQRGTSLTIQCQVDSQVTMMFWYRQQPGQSLTLIATANQGSEATYESGFVIDKFPISRPNLTFSTLTVSNMSPEDSSIYLCSVEFVGRGNTEAFFGQGTRLTVV.

This clonotype was detected a few times. The genes are TRBV2 and TRBJ2-7; 8 nucleotides agree with TRBD1. With V trimmed by 5 bases and J by 3 bases, 9 bases remained unmatched. Germline CDR1 SNHLY, CDR2 FYNNEI. This CDR3 comprises 15 residues. The CDR3 DNA follows: TGTGCCAGCAGTCCCGGGACAGGCTACGGCTACGAGCAGTACTTC. Its protein is CASSPGTGYGYEQYF.

In this sample, this clonotype turned up many times. V is TRBV20-1 and J is TRBJ1-6; 9 bases agree with TRBD1. Germline CDR1 DFQATT, CDR2 SNEGSKA (reference sequence). The CDR3 has 14 residues. V shed 4 bases and J 6 bases; nucleotides not matched to a gene: 4. In DNA form, the CDR3 reads TGCAGTGCTAACGGACAGGGGAGTAATTCACCCCTCCACTTT. Residues: CSANGQGSNSPLHF.

This clonotype was recorded many times. The chain joins TRBV7-8 to TRBJ2-5; D remains unclear. V shed 4 bases and J shed 0 bases, with 3 bases lying between them. The CDR3 sequence is 12 residues long. Looked up from germline, CDR1 is SGHVS and CDR2 is FQNEAQ. CDR3 amino acids: CASSSDQETQYF. The CDR3 nucleotides read TGTGCCAGCAGCTCGGACCAAGAGACCCAGTACTTC.